This T cell receptor (beta chain) derives from a study of T cells in women clearing cervical HPV infection. Overall study context: Women with histologically confirmed HPV16-related CIN3 or worse, 2 with invasive cancer, served as cases.

As regards this clone: Its antigen is as yet unknown. The CDR3 end lies 3 residues beyond the end of the read and is filled in from the germline J gene.

All donors had a single incident cervical HPV16 infection, not prevalent. Notes on the study in general: TRBV6-7 relative abundance averaged roughly 0.099% in cases and about 0.15% in controls.

There are 17 residues in the CDR3. Unmatched junction bases numbered 16, after V lost 7 bases and J lost 3 bases. Germline CDR1 SGHRS, CDR2 YFSETQ. Profiled with immunoSEQ multiplex PCR; TCRdb holds only in-frame clones, not every one. This sample's table has fewer than 35,000 clones. Material for sequencing was blood buffy coat. The chain has TRBV5-1 and TRBJ1-2, with TRBD1 matching 9 bases. The sequence derives from a woman between 18 and 70 years old with a cervical HPV16 infection that either progressed to CIN3+ or cleared (not recorded which). The CDR3 sequence is CASRPPGQGRRDYGYTF. The covered CDR3 bases are TGCGCCAGCCGACCCCCGGGACAGGGAAGGAGGGACTATGGC.